This T cell receptor (beta chain) stems from a study of CD8 T cells in Susac syndrome. Germline V gives CDR1 SQVTM, CDR2 ANQGSEA. CDR3 length: 14 residues. V shed 0 bases and J shed 2 bases, with 10 bases lying between them. The RNA input was roughly 0.45 to 1 ug, and it was reverse transcribed with random hexamers. TCRdb reanalysed the immunoSEQ multiplex PCR reads using MiXCR and keeps one entry per CDR3 protein. Altogether approximately 90,000 distinct CDR3 sequences are present, 85% to 95% being singletons, with the ten largest covering 0.25% to 0.4%. V is TRBV29-1 and J is TRBJ2-5, with no clear D. This TCR was recovered from a human donor in good health. The sample was CD8+ T cells from PBMCs. As DNA, the CDR3 is TGCAGCGTTGAAGATCTGTCGGTACAAGAGACCCAGTACTTC. As protein: CSVEDLSVQETQYF.